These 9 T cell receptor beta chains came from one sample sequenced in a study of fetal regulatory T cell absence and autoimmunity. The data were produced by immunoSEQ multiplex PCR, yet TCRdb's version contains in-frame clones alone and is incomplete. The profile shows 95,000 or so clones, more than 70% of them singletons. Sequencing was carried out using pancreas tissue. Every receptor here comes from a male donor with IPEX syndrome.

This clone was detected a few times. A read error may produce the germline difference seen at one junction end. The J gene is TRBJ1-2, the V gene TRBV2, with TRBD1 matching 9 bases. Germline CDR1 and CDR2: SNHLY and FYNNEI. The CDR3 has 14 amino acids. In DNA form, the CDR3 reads TGTGCCAGCAGGGAAGGGACAGGGAGCTATGGCTACACCTTC. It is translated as CASREGTGSYGYTF.

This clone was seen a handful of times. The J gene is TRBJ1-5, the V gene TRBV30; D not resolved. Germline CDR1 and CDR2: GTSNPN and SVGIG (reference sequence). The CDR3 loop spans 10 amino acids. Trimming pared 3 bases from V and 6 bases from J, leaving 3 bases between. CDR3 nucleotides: TGTGCCTGGAGGGGTCAGCCCCAGCATTTT. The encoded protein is CAWRGQPQHF.

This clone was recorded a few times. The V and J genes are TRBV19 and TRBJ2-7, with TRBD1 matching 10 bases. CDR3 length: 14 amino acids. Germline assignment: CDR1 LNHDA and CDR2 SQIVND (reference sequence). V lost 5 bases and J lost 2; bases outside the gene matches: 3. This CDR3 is CASSAGTGAYEQYF. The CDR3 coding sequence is TGTGCCAGTAGTGCCGGGACAGGGGCCTACGAGCAGTACTTC.

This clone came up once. As DNA, the CDR3 is TGTGCCAGCAGTTACGTCAGGAACGAGCAGTACTTC. It encodes CASSYVRNEQYF. The rearrangement links TRBV6-5 to TRBJ2-7; no definite D call. This CDR3 region has 12 residues. Germline V gives CDR1 MNHEY, CDR2 SVGAGI. Trimming pared 2 bases from V and 5 bases from J, leaving 7 bases between.

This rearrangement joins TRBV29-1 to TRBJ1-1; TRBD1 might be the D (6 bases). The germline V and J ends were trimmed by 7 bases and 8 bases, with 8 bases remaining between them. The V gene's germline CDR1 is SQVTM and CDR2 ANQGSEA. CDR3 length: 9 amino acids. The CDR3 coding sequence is TGCAGCGGGGGGACAGAAGCTTTCTTT. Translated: CSGGTEAFF.

The CDR3 DNA is TGTGCCAGCAGCTTAGGGGGCCATAATGAAAAACTGTTTTTT. Its protein product is CASSLGGHNEKLFF. This chain links TRBV11-2 with TRBJ1-4; perhaps TRBD1 as D (5 bases). V lost 1 base and J 4 bases, leaving 7 bases between the germline ends. The CDR3 totals 14 residues. Germline CDR1 and CDR2: SGHAT and FQNNGV. Filled out from reference TRBV11-2 and TRBJ1-4, the complete variable domain reads EAGVAQSPRYKIIEKRQSVAFWCNPISGHATLYWYQQILGQGPKLLIQFQNNGVVDDSQLPKDRFSAERLKGVDSTLKIQPAKLEDSAVYLCASSLGGHNEKLFFGSGTQLSVL.

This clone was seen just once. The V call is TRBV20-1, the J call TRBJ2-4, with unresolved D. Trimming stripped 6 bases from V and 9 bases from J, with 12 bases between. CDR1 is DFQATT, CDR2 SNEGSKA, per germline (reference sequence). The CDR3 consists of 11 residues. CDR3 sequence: CSAPGGSIQYF. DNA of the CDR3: TGCAGTGCCCCAGGCGGATCCATTCAGTACTTC.

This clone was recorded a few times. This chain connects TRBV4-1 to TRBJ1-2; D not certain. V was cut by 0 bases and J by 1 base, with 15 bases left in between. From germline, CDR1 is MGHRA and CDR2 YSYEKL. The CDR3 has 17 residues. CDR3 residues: CASSQDQRARVNYGYTF. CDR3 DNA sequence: TGCGCCAGCAGCCAAGATCAAAGGGCGAGAGTTAACTATGGCTACACCTTC.

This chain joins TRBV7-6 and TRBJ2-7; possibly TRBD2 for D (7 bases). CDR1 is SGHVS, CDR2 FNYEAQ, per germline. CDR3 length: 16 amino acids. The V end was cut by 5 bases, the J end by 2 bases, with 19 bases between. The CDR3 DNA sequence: TGTGCCAGCAGCCCGACTTGGGGGGGGCAAACCTACGAGCAGTACTTC. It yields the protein CASSPTWGGQTYEQYF.